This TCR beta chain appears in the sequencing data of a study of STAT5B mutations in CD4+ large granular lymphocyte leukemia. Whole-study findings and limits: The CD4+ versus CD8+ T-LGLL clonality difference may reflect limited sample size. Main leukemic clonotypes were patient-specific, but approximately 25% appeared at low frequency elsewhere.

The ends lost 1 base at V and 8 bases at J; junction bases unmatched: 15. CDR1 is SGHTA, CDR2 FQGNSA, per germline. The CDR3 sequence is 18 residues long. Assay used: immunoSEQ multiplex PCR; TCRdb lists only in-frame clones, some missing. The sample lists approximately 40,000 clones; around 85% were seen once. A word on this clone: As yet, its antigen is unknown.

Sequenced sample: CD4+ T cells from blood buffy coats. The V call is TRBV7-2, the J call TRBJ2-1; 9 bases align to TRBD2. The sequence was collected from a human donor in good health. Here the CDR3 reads CASSLVQGWRGGIHEQFF. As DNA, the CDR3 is TGTGCCAGCAGCTTAGTTCAGGGATGGCGGGGGGGCATACATGAGCAGTTCTTC.